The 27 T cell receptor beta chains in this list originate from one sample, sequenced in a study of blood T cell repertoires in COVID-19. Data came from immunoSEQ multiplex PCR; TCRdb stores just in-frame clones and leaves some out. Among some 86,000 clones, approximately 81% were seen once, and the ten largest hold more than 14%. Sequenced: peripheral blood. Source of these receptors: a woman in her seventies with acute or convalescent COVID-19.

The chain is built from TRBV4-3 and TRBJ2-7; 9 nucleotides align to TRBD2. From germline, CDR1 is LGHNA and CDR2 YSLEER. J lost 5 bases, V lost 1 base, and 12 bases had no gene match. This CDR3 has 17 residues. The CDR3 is CASSQGWELAGDHEQYV. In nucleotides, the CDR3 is TGCGCCAGCAGCCAAGGCTGGGAGTTAGCGGGAGATCACGAGCAGTACGTC.

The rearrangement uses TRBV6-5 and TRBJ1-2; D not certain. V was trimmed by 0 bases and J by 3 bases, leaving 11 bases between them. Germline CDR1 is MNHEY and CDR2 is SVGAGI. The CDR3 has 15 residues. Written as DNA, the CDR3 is TGTGCCAGCAGTTACTCACCAGAACCCTACTATGGCTACACCTTC. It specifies CASSYSPEPYYGYTF.

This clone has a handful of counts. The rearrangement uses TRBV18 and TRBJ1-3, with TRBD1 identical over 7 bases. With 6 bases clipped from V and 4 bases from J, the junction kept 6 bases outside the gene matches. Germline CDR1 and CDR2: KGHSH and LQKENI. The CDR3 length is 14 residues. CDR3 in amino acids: CASSSGTEGNTIYF. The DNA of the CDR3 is TGTGCCAGCTCGTCCGGGACAGAAGGAAACACCATATATTTT.

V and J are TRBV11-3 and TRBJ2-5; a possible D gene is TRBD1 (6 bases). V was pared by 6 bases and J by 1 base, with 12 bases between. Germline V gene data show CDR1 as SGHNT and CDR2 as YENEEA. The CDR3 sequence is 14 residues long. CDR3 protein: CASRPRGIQETQYF. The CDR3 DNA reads TGTGCCAGCAGGCCTAGGGGGATCCAAGAGACCCAGTACTTC.

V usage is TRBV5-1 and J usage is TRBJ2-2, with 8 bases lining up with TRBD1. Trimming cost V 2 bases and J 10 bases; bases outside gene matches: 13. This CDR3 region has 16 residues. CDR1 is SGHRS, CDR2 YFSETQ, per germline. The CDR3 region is CASSFGDRGPFQELFF. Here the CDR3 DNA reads TGCGCCAGCAGCTTTGGAGACAGGGGCCCCTTCCAGGAGCTGTTTTTT.

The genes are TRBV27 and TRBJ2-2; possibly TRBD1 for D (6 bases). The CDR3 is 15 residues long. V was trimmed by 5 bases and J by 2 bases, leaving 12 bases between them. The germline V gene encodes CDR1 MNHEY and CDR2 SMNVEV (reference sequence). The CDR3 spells CASSPEDRNTGELFF. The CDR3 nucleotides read TGTGCCAGCAGTCCCGAGGACAGAAACACCGGGGAGCTGTTTTTT.

CDR3 loop: CASSPQGMGYGYTF. The DNA of the CDR3 is TGTGCCAGTAGTCCACAGGGGATGGGCTATGGCTACACCTTC. The chain couples TRBV19 to TRBJ1-2; 7 bases align to TRBD1. Per the germline V gene, CDR1 is LNHDA and CDR2 is SQIVND (reference sequence). J was trimmed by 4 bases and V by 5 bases; bases with no gene match: 7. This CDR3 has 14 amino acids. The whole variable domain, filled in from reference TRBV19 and TRBJ1-2, reads DGGITQSPKYLFRKEGQNVTLSCEQNLNHDAMYWYRQDPGQGLRLIYYSQIVNDFQKGDIAEGYSVSREKKESFPLTVTSAQKNPTAFYLCASSPQGMGYGYTFGSGTRLTVV.

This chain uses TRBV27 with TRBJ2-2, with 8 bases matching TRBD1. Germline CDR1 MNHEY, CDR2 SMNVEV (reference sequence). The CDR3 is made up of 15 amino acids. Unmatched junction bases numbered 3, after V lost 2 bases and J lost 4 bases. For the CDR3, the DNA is TGTGCCAGCAGTTTAACCAGGGGGCGCACCGGGGAGCTGTTTTTT. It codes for CASSLTRGRTGELFF.

The CDR3 sequence is CASSLPRYGGGSYNEQFF. The CDR3 DNA is TGTGCCAGCAGCCTCCCCAGGTACGGCGGGGGCTCCTACAATGAGCAGTTCTTC. The V gene is TRBV7-2, the J gene TRBJ2-1, with 7 bases matching TRBD2. Unmatched junction bases numbered 13, after V lost 5 bases and J lost 0 bases. CDR3 length: 18 residues. Germline CDR1 and CDR2: SGHTA and FQGNSA.

CDR3 coding DNA: TGTGCCACCAGCAGAGAGGTACCCAATTACTCAGGGGGGCATAGAGCCAAAAACATTCAGTACTTC. This translates into CATSREVPNYSGGHRAKNIQYF. The chain combines TRBV15 with TRBJ2-4, with a weak D call TRBD1 (7 bases). CDR1 is LNHNV and CDR2 is YYDKDF in the germline V gene (reference sequence). The V gene lost 0 bases and the J gene lost 0 bases, with 27 bases spanning the gap. The CDR3 covers 22 residues.

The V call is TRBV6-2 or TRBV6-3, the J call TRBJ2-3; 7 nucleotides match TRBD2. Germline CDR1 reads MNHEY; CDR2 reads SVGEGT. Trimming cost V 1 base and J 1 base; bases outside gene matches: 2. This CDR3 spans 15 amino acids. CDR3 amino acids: CASSYFRGGTDTQYF. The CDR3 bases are TGTGCCAGCAGTTACTTTCGGGGGGGCACAGATACGCAGTATTTT.

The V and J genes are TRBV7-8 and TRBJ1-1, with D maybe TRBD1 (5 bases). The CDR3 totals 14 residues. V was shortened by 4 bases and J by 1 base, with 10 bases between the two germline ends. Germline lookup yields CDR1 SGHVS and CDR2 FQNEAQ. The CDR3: CASSSSGSNTEAFF. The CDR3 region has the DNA TGTGCCAGCAGCTCATCAGGGTCGAACACTGAAGCTTTCTTT.

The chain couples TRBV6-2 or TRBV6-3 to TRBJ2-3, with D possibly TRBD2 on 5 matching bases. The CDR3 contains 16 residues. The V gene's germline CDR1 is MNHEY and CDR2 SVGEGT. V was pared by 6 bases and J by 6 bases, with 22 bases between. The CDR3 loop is CASSSQSRGPRDTQYF. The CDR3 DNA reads TGTGCCAGCAGCTCACAATCCCGAGGGCCCCGTGATACGCAGTATTTT.

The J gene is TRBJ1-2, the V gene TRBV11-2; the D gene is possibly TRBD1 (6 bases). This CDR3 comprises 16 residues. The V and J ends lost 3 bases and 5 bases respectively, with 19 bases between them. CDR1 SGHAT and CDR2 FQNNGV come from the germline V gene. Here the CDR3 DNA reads TGTGCCAGCAGCTTTTGTACGCTACAGGGCTGTTATGGCTACACCTTC. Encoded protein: CASSFCTLQGCYGYTF.

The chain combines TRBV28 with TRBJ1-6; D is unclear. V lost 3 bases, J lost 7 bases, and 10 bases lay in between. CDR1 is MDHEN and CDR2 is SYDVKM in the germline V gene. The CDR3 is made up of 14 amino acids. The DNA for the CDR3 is TGTGCCAGCAGTTTTAGGCAGAGGAATTCACCCCTCCACTTT. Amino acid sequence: CASSFRQRNSPLHF. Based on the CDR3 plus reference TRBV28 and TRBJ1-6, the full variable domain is DVKVTQSSRYLVKRTGEKVFLECVQDMDHENMFWYRQDPGLGLRLIYFSYDVKMKEKGDIPEGYSVSREKKERFSLILESASTNQTSMYLCASSFRQRNSPLHFGNGTRLTVT.

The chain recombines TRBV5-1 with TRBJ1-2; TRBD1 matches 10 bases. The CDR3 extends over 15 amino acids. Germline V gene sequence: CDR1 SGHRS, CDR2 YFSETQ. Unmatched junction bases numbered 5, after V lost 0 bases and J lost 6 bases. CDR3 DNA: TGCGCCAGCAGCTTGGAAAGGACAGGGGGGCATGGCTACACCTTC. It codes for CASSLERTGGHGYTF.

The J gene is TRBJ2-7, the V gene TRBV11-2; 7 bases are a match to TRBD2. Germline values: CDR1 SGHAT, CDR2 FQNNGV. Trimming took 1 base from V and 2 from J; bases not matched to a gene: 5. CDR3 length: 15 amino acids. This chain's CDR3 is CASSLAERGPYEQYV. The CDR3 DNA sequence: TGTGCCAGCAGCTTAGCGGAGCGGGGCCCCTACGAGCAGTACGTC.

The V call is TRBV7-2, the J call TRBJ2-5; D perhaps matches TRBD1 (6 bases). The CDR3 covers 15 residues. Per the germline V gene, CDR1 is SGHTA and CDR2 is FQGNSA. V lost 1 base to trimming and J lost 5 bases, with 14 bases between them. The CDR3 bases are TGTGCCAGCAGCTTAGTGGGGTTTAGGGGGGAGACCCAGTACTTC. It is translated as CASSLVGFRGETQYF.

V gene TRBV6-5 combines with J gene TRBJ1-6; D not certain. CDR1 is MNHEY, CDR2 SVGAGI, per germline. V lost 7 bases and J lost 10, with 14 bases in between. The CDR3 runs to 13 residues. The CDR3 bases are TGTGCCAGCAACCCACCAGTCGGGTCACCCCTCCACTTT. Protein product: CASNPPVGSPLHF.

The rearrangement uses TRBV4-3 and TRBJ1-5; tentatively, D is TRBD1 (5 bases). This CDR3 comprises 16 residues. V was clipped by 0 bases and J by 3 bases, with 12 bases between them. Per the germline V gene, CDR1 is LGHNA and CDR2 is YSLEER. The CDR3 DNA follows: TGCGCCAGCAGCCAAGATGACAGATCAGTCAATCAGCCCCAGCATTTT. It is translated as CASSQDDRSVNQPQHF.

CDR3 coding DNA: TGTGCCAGTAGCTCCACCGGCGGGACAGGGGGTAAGAACTATGGCTACACCTTC. It specifies CASSSTGGTGGKNYGYTF. The rearrangement uses TRBV19 and TRBJ1-2; 11 nucleotides match TRBD1. Germline V CDR1 and CDR2: LNHDA, SQIVND (reference sequence). The CDR3 has 18 residues. V lost 6 bases and J lost 2; bases outside the gene matches: 14.

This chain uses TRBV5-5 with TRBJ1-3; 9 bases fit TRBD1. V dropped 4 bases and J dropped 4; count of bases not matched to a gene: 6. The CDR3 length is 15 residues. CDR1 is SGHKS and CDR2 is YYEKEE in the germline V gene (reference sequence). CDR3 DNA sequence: TGTGCCAGCAGCCGACAGGGGGTAGAAGGAAACACCATATATTTT. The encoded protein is CASSRQGVEGNTIYF.

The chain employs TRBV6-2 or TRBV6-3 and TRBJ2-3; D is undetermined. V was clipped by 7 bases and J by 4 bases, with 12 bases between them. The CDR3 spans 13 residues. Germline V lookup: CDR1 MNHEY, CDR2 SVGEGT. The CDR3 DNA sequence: TGTGCCAGCATCCCCCCCGAGGCAGATACGCAGTATTTT. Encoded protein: CASIPPEADTQYF.

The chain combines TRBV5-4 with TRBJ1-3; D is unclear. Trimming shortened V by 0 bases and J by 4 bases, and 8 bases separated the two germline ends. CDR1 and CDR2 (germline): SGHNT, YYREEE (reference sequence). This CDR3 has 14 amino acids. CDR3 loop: CASSLAGIGNTIYF. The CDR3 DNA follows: TGTGCCAGCAGCTTGGCGGGGATCGGAAACACCATATATTTT.

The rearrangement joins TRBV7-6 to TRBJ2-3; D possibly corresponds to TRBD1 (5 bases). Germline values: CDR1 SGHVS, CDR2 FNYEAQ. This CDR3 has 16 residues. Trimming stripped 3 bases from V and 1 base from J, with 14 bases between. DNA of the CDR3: TGTGCCAGCAGCTTTACTACGCAGACAGGCACAGATACGCAGTATTTT. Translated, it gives CASSFTTQTGTDTQYF.

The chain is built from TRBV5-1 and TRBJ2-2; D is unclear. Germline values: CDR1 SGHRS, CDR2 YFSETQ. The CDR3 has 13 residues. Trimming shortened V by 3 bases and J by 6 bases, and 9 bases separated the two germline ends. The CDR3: CASSSSDAGELFF. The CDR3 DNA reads TGCGCCAGCAGCTCTTCAGATGCCGGGGAGCTGTTTTTT.

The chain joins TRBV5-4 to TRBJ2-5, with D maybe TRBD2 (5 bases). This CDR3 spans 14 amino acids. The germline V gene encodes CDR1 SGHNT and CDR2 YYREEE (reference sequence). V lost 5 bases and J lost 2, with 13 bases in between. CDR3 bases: TGTGCCAGCAGTCCGGGATCACGACAAGAGACCCAGTACTTC. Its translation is CASSPGSRQETQYF.